This entry concerns a single TCR beta chain. Compared with the rest of its sample, this clone is medium-sized (0.01 to 0.1%). Its antigen specificity is not known. The input lacks base qualities; no much larger clone sits a single base away. This specimen comes from a study of metastatic and nonmetastatic thyroid tumors (dated by TCRdb to 2020 to 2021). Study-level background: For patients with malignant and with benign thyroid disease, the researchers compared repertoires between peripheral blood samples and tumor or nodule tissue samples. The full study reports these points: TCR beta diversity was reported as significantly higher in malignant tumors than in benign nodules, in both blood and tumor samples.

None of the patients had been given any treatment before thyroid surgery. Patient clinical samples collected from about 2011 to 2019 were retrospectively analysed using T-cell receptor beta sequencing. To prepare the library, PCR was applied. The instrument was an Illumina HiSeq 4000. High-throughput sequencing was used to profile the CDR3 region of the TCR beta-chain in every patient. For the original study's pipeline: A classifier to discriminate distant-metastatic papillary thyroid cancer patients was built from CDR3 differences across clinicopathological groups. The Shannon index was used to measure repertoire diversity, and the Morisita-Horn index was used to measure how similar tumor and blood repertoires were. TCRdb trimmed public reads at Q25 via fastp, called clones via MiXCR and kept in-frame beta chains. These V and J calls originate from TCRdb's pipeline instead of the authors' own analysis. Present in this sample are 15,000 to 20,000 clones, 34% of which were seen just once. The ten largest clones add up to 8% to 10% of the sample.

The trim is 4 bases for V and 3 bases for J, with a gap of 18 bases between the germline ends. Taken from cysteine to phenylalanine, the CDR3 has 17 residues. Only the CDR3 DNA is retained, 51 bases long and in frame from the first base. From the germline V gene, CDR1 is SGHDN and CDR2 is FVKESK. The sample comprised tumor tissue. The source is a male donor with papillary thyroid cancer or a benign thyroid nodule (not recorded which). Some clones in this sample may be carry-over from other donors' samples. The V gene is TRBV14 and the J gene is TRBJ2-2; TRBD2 might be the D gene, on 7 matching bases. Read as DNA, the sequence is TGTGCCAGCAGCCTAGGGGGGGCGGCCTGGGACACCGGGGAGCTGTTTTTT. This is translated as CASSLGGAAWDTGELFF.